The next 21 T cell receptor beta chains were all read from a single sample in a study of monozygotic twins with cystic fibrosis. Clones were sequenced by immunoSEQ multiplex PCR, and TCRdb holds only the in-frame ones, with some missing. The table has roughly 25,000 clones, approximately 96% seen once; the top ten hold around 3%. What was sequenced was blood. These receptors were collected from a girl aged 2 to 9 with cystic fibrosis.

This rearrangement joins TRBV7-3 to TRBJ1-1; 7 bases align to TRBD1. Germline V gives CDR1 SGHTA, CDR2 FQGTGA. This CDR3 has 15 amino acids. V gave up 5 bases and J gave up 1 base; unmatched junction bases: 7. For the CDR3, the DNA is TGTGCCAGCAGCCCCCCGGGACAGCGGAACACTGAAGCTTTCTTT. This translates into CASSPPGQRNTEAFF.

The genes are TRBV5-1 and TRBJ2-1; maybe TRBD1 (6 bases). From germline, CDR1 is SGHRS and CDR2 YFSETQ. Trimming removed 0 bases from V and 6 bases from J, with 13 bases in between. This CDR3 comprises 15 residues. Written as DNA, the CDR3 is TGCGCCAGCAGCTTGGGGACAGAGAGGGCCAATGAGCAGTTCTTC. This encodes CASSLGTERANEQFF.

This chain uses TRBV9 with TRBJ1-3; D is uncertain. Looked up from germline, CDR1 is SGDLS and CDR2 is YYNGEE. Trimming removed 4 bases at V and 0 bases at J, with 11 bases between. The CDR3 extends over 15 amino acids. The CDR3 DNA reads as TGTGCCAGCAGCCCGCGCACGAGCTCTGGAAACACCATATATTTT. Translated, it gives CASSPRTSSGNTIYF.

V is TRBV19 and J is TRBJ2-7, with 9 bases aligning to TRBD1. Germline V gene data show CDR1 as LNHDA and CDR2 as SQIVND (reference sequence). This CDR3 contains 16 residues. V dropped 3 bases and J dropped 3; count of bases not matched to a gene: 9. CDR3: CASSMAGTTGGYEQYF. The CDR3 nucleotides are TGTGCCAGTAGTATGGCTGGAACGACAGGGGGCTACGAGCAGTACTTC.

The chain is built from TRBV19 and TRBJ1-5; the D gene is possibly TRBD1 (5 bases). Looked up from germline, CDR1 is LNHDA and CDR2 is SQIVND (reference sequence). With 3 bases removed from V and 7 bases from J, the gap between germline ends came to 7 bases. The length of the CDR3 is 12 residues. The CDR3 region is CASSIGDQPQHF. The CDR3 coding sequence is TGTGCCAGTAGTATTGGGGACCAGCCCCAGCATTTT.

Only one count was recorded for this clone. The chain carries TRBV19 and TRBJ1-2, with D possibly matching TRBD1 (5 bases). From germline, CDR1 is LNHDA and CDR2 SQIVND (reference sequence). The CDR3 covers 13 residues. Trimming shortened V by 4 bases and J by 3 bases, and 9 bases separated the two germline ends. DNA for the CDR3: TGTGCCAGTAGTACGGGACCGCACTATGGCTACACCTTC. It translates to CASSTGPHYGYTF.

This rearrangement joins TRBV11-2 to TRBJ2-3; TRBD2 aligns across 8 bases. The ends lost 0 bases at V and 8 bases at J; junction bases unmatched: 10. Germline CDR1 SGHAT, CDR2 FQNNGV. The length of the CDR3 is 16 residues. The CDR3 DNA reads as TGTGCCAGCAGCTTAGAGGGCGTCCTAGCGGGTCGTACGCAGTATTTT. This translates into CASSLEGVLAGRTQYF.

This chain links TRBV27 with TRBJ2-4; weak D call: TRBD1 (6 bases). Trimming took off 5 bases at V and 1 base at J, with 9 bases between the two ends. Germline CDR1 MNHEY, CDR2 SMNVEV (reference sequence). This CDR3 is 14 amino acids long. In DNA, the CDR3 is TGTGCCAGCAGTACAGGGTTGGCCAAAAACATTCAGTACTTC. Its translation is CASSTGLAKNIQYF.

The chain combines TRBV18 with TRBJ2-5; the match to TRBD2 covers 8 bases. Per the germline V gene, CDR1 is KGHSH and CDR2 is LQKENI. The CDR3 runs 17 residues. The V segment lost 1 base and the J segment 4 bases; nucleotides outside the gene matches: 11. CDR3 residues: CASSPLTGGPSSETQYF. The CDR3 nucleotides read TGTGCCAGCTCACCACTGACGGGAGGGCCATCGTCAGAGACCCAGTACTTC. Looking up the rest from reference TRBV18 and TRBJ2-5 gives the full variable domain: NAGVMQNPRHLVRRRGQEARLRCSPMKGHSHVYWYRQLPEEGLKFMVYLQKENIIDESGMPKERFSAEFPKEGPSILRIQQVVRGDSAAYFCASSPLTGGPSSETQYFGPGTRLLVL.

The chain combines TRBV28 with TRBJ1-2; D possibly corresponds to TRBD1 (5 bases). Germline CDR1 and CDR2: MDHEN and SYDVKM. Between the trimmed V and J ends, which lost 6 bases and 2 bases, there was a span of 16 bases. This CDR3 is built from 15 residues. The CDR3 sequence is CASRSSRDANYGYTF. The DNA for the CDR3 is TGTGCCAGCAGGTCGTCCAGGGATGCGAACTATGGCTACACCTTC.

This chain connects TRBV27 to TRBJ2-1; TRBD1 is a possible D gene (7 bases). This CDR3 contains 15 residues. V dropped 7 bases and J dropped 2 bases, with 15 bases sitting between them. Germline-derived CDR1 and CDR2 are MNHEY and SMNVEV (reference sequence). CDR3 region: CASTLGRGAYNEQFF. The CDR3 DNA is TGTGCCAGCACCCTGGGCAGGGGGGCCTACAATGAGCAGTTCTTC.

This rearrangement joins TRBV30 to TRBJ2-7, with 7 nucleotides matching TRBD1. With 3 bases clipped from V and 4 bases from J, the junction kept 3 bases outside the gene matches. The CDR3 consists of 12 residues. Germline V gene data show CDR1 as GTSNPN and CDR2 as SVGIG (reference sequence). The CDR3 loop is CAWRGQVYEQYF. Written as DNA, the CDR3 is TGTGCCTGGAGAGGACAGGTATACGAGCAGTACTTC.

Of note for this clone: At one end the junction does not follow the germline gene, possibly because of a read error. This chain connects TRBV6-1 to TRBJ1-4, with 7 bases identical to TRBD1. This CDR3 comprises 11 residues. CDR1 is MNHNS and CDR2 is SASEGT in the germline V gene. CDR3: CASSDWEGAIF. In DNA, the CDR3 is TGTGCCAGCAGTGATTGGGAGGGGGCGATTTTT.

The chain joins TRBV6-1 to TRBJ2-7; 8 bases fit TRBD1. Germline CDR1 is MNHNS and CDR2 is SASEGT. CDR3 length equals 14 residues. V was clipped by 6 bases and J by 2 bases; unmatched bases: 6. CDR3 amino acids: CASRPGQATYEQYF. The CDR3 DNA is TGTGCCAGCAGACCGGGACAGGCGACCTACGAGCAGTACTTC.

This chain connects TRBV9 to TRBJ2-3; TRBD2 matches 9 bases. With 3 bases clipped from V and 1 base from J, the junction kept 3 bases outside the gene matches. The germline gives CDR1 SGDLS, CDR2 YYNGEE. There are 15 residues in the CDR3. The chain's CDR3 is CASSDVAGGTDTQYF. The CDR3 DNA sequence: TGTGCCAGCAGCGACGTAGCGGGGGGCACAGATACGCAGTATTTT.

The rearrangement links TRBV6-6 to TRBJ1-1; D gene ambiguous. V lost 6 bases and J lost 6, with 14 bases in between. The CDR3 has 13 amino acids. Germline lookup yields CDR1 MNHNY and CDR2 SVGAGI (reference sequence). The DNA of the CDR3 is TGTGCCAGCAGCTTGCATGGTCGCTCTGAAGCTTTCTTT. Translating it yields CASSLHGRSEAFF.

This chain joins TRBV5-6 and TRBJ1-1; D possibly corresponds to TRBD1 (6 bases). Trimming pared 4 bases from V and 10 bases from J, leaving 20 bases between. Germline V gene data show CDR1 as SGHDT and CDR2 as YYEEEE. This CDR3 is built from 14 residues. DNA for the CDR3: TGTGCCAGCAGCGGGATGGACAGTCACAACGGAGCTTTCTTT. Protein: CASSGMDSHNGAFF.

V and J are TRBV28 and TRBJ2-7, with D maybe TRBD1 (6 bases). CDR3 length equals 14 residues. V was clipped by 6 bases and J by 0 bases, with 12 bases between them. CDR1 MDHEN and CDR2 SYDVKM come from the germline V gene. CDR3 in DNA: TGTGCCAGCAGCAGGGGACGGAGCTCCTACGAGCAGTACTTC. It specifies CASSRGRSSYEQYF.

The V gene is TRBV7-9, the J gene TRBJ2-7, with D perhaps TRBD1 or TRBD2 (6 bases each). V lost 1 base and J lost 6, with 13 bases in between. The CDR3 covers 14 residues. In germline, CDR1 is SEHNR, CDR2 FQNEAQ (reference sequence). CDR3 in DNA: TGTGCCAGCAGCTTAGGGGACCCGGGGGCCGAGCAGTACTTC. Translated: CASSLGDPGAEQYF.

With respect to this clone: This sample includes further DNA sequences coding for the same CDR3. The chain uses TRBV5-1 and TRBJ2-3; D not resolved. The ends were cut back, 0 bases at V and 1 base at J, with 3 bases in the middle. This CDR3 region has 13 residues. From germline, CDR1 is SGHRS and CDR2 YFSETQ. CDR3 DNA sequence: TGCGCCAGCAGCTTGGGTGGCACAGATACGCAGTATTTT. As protein: CASSLGGTDTQYF.

V is TRBV9 and J is TRBJ2-7; possible D gene TRBD1, 6 bases. Germline V gives CDR1 SGDLS, CDR2 YYNGEE. This CDR3 spans 15 amino acids. The germline V and J ends were trimmed by 0 bases and 7 bases, with 17 bases remaining between them. CDR3 nucleotide sequence: TGTGCCAGCAGCGTAGCAGGGGACACAGCTCGAGAGCAGTACTTC. Amino acid sequence: CASSVAGDTAREQYF. The entire variable domain, with the rest obtained from reference TRBV9 and TRBJ2-7, is as follows: DSGVTQTPKHLITATGQRVTLRCSPRSGDLSVYWYQQSLDQGLQFLIQYYNGEERAKGNILERFSAQQFPDLHSELNLSSLELGDSALYFCASSVAGDTAREQYFGPGTRLTVT.